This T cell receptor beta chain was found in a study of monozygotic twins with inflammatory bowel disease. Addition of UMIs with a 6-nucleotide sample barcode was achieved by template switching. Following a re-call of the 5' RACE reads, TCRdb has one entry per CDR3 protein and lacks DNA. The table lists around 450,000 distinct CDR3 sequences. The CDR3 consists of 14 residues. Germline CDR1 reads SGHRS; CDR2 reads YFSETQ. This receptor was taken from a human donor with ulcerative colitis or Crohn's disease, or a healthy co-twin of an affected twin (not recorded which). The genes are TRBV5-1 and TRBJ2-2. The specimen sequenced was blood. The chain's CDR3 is CASSFPTNTGELFF.